The rows below give T cell receptor beta chains drawn from one sample of a study of cytomegalovirus exposure and HLA in healthy donors. Assay used: immunoSEQ multiplex PCR; TCRdb lists only in-frame clones, some missing. This repertoire shows about 180,000 clones, just under 80% found once; its top ten account for 2.5% to 3.5%. Sequenced input: PBMCs. The source of these receptors is a woman aged 50 to 65 in good health and CMV-seropositive. Each CDR3 is given with its conserved first and last residue. Fields, in order: J gene, D gene, clone size, V gene, CDR3 protein, CDR3 DNA. D genes are given only for firm matches. A row's size may be missing; if present it is once, few, many or a size class.

>TRBJ1-2|-|-|TRBV11-2
CASSLGGGEAFVTRGGYTF
TGTGCCAGCAGCTTAGGAGGCGGGGAGGCTTTCGTGACGAGGGGTGGCTACACCTTC
>TRBJ2-7|TRBD1|once|TRBV5-1
CASSYRQGGEQYF
TGCGCCAGCAGCTACCGACAGGGCGGCGAGCAGTACTTC
>TRBJ1-2|TRBD1|-|TRBV7-9
CASSFLQGAVGYTF
TGTGCCAGCAGCTTTCTACAGGGGGCGGTTGGCTACACCTTC
>TRBJ2-1|TRBD2|few|TRBV11-3
CASSVTSGGASEQFF
TGTGCCAGCAGCGTAACTAGCGGGGGGGCCTCTGAGCAGTTCTTC
>TRBJ1-2|-|once|TRBV18
CASSPLSAVGPVWYGYTF
TGTGCCAGCTCACCACTCTCCGCGGTTGGCCCGGTCTGGTATGGCTACACCTTC
>TRBJ1-2|TRBD1|-|TRBV6-1
CASGRRGQDYGYTF
TGTGCCAGCGGCCGAAGGGGACAGGACTATGGCTACACCTTC
>TRBJ2-7|TRBD1|-|TRBV5-5
CASSYQTGGYEQYF
TGTGCCAGCAGCTACCAGACAGGGGGATACGAGCAGTACTTC
>TRBJ2-5|TRBD2|few|TRBV5-1
CASRSPGAGEETQYF
TGCGCCAGCAGATCCCCAGGAGCGGGGGAAGAGACCCAGTACTTC
>TRBJ2-4|-|-|TRBV11-3
CASSLRSREANIQYF
TGTGCCAGCAGCTTACGGTCCAGGGAGGCAAACATTCAGTACTTC
>TRBJ2-1|TRBD2|few|TRBV7-9
CASSTRSSGVYNEQFF
TGTGCCAGCAGCACCCGGTCTAGCGGGGTTTACAATGAGCAGTTCTTC
>TRBJ2-7|-|once|TRBV19
CASSIGGAPYEQYF
TGTGCCAGTAGTATAGGGGGCGCTCCCTACGAGCAGTACTTC
>TRBJ1-2|-|-|TRBV5-6
CASSLGHNGYTF
TGTGCCAGCAGCCTGGGACATAATGGCTACACCTTC
>TRBJ1-1|-|-|TRBV6-1
CASSERGFTEAFF
TGTGCCAGCAGTGAAAGGGGATTCACTGAAGCTTTCTTT
>TRBJ2-4|-|-|TRBV19
CASSIGDGFAKNSQYF
TGTGCCAGTAGTATAGGAGACGGATTCGCCAAAAACAGTCAGTACTTC
>TRBJ2-1|-|-|TRBV5-5
CASSRIQGNNEQFF
TGTGCCAGCAGCCGGATACAGGGAAACAATGAGCAGTTCTTC
>TRBJ2-1|-|-|TRBV7-2
CASSPLVTLVQFF
TGTGCCAGCAGCCCGCTTGTTACGCTAGTGCAGTTCTTC
>TRBJ2-3|TRBD1|-|TRBV29-1
CSVAGGASKDTQYF
TGCAGCGTTGCAGGGGGCGCGTCCAAAGATACGCAGTATTTT
>TRBJ2-1|-|-|TRBV6-4
CASSAMGAYNEQFF
TGTGCCAGCAGCGCTATGGGGGCTTACAATGAGCAGTTCTTC
>TRBJ1-1|-|-|TRBV18
CASSPGGMNTEAFF
TGTGCCAGCTCACCAGGAGGGATGAACACTGAAGCTTTCTTT
>TRBJ2-5|TRBD2|-|TRBV2
CASSGLAGVETQYF
TGTGCCAGCAGTGGACTAGCGGGAGTGGAGACCCAGTACTTC
>TRBJ2-7|TRBD2|-|TRBV19
CASSSRTSGTSYEQYF
TGTGCCAGTAGTTCTCGGACTAGCGGGACTTCCTACGAGCAGTACTTC
>TRBJ2-2|TRBD2|-|TRBV19
CASNSGRAGYGELFF
TGTGCCAGCAATAGCGGGAGGGCCGGTTACGGGGAGCTGTTTTTT
>TRBJ2-5|TRBD2|-|TRBV2
CASSAGTSGSGETQYF
TGTGCCAGCAGTGCCGGGACTAGCGGGAGCGGGGAGACCCAGTACTTC
>TRBJ2-1|TRBD1|-|TRBV5-5
CASSYGQGGYNEQFF
TGTGCCAGCAGCTATGGACAGGGCGGCTACAATGAGCAGTTCTTC
>TRBJ2-2|TRBD2|-|TRBV10-2
CASSPPGGTGELFF
TGCGCCAGCAGTCCCCCGGGGGGGACCGGGGAGCTGTTTTTT
>TRBJ2-1|-|few|TRBV12-5
CASGLVLGSSLLGYEQFF
TGTGCTAGTGGTTTGGTACTAGGGTCTAGCCTCTTAGGCTATGAGCAGTTCTTC
>TRBJ1-6|-|-|TRBV10-3
CAISAGSYNSPLHF
TGTGCCATCAGTGCGGGATCCTATAATTCACCCCTCCACTTT
>TRBJ1-1|TRBD1|-|TRBV6-1
CASNQPGQGNTEAFF
TGTGCCAGCAATCAGCCGGGACAGGGAAACACTGAAGCTTTCTTT
>TRBJ2-5|TRBD2|-|TRBV7-2
CASSRGLAEQETQYF
TGTGCCAGCAGCCGAGGACTAGCGGAGCAAGAGACCCAGTACTTC
>TRBJ1-1|-|-|TRBV6-1
CASSDRGGMNTEAFF
TGTGCCAGCAGTGACAGGGGTGGGATGAACACTGAAGCTTTCTTT
>TRBJ2-7|-|-|TRBV27
CASSEDSRSYEQYF
TGTGCCAGCAGTGAGGACAGTCGCTCCTACGAGCAGTACTTC
>TRBJ2-7|-|-|TRBV7-3
CASSLGGRYEQYF
TGTGCCAGCAGCTTGGGGGGGCGCTACGAGCAGTACTTC
>TRBJ1-2|-|once|TRBV28
CASSFSGVGGYTF
TGTGCCAGCAGTTTCTCAGGGGTCGGTGGCTACACCTTC
>TRBJ2-2|-|-|TRBV5-4
CVSSFSMNTGELFF
TGTGTCAGCAGCTTCAGTATGAACACCGGGGAGCTGTTTTTT
>TRBJ1-1|-|-|TRBV4-3
CASSQAAGVTEAFF
TGCGCCAGCAGCCAAGCCGCAGGGGTCACTGAAGCTTTCTTT
>TRBJ1-2|-|-|TRBV7-2
CASSPPRGAWGNGYTF
TGTGCCAGCAGCCCCCCGCGGGGGGCTTGGGGGAATGGCTACACCTTC
>TRBJ2-7|TRBD1|-|TRBV5-5
CASSLDVTGGEQYF
TGTGCCAGCAGCTTGGATGTGACAGGGGGCGAGCAGTACTTC
>TRBJ2-7|TRBD1|-|TRBV4-3
CASSRDTGQESYEQYF
TGCGCCAGCAGCCGAGACACCGGACAGGAGTCCTACGAGCAGTACTTC
>TRBJ1-6|-|-|TRBV19
CASRNRESNSPLHF
TGTGCCAGTAGGAACAGGGAATCTAATTCACCCCTCCACTTT
>TRBJ2-4|TRBD1|-|TRBV9
CASSVVGQGDSQYF
TGTGCCAGCAGCGTAGTAGGGCAGGGGGACAGTCAGTACTTC
>TRBJ2-7|-|-|TRBV7-2
CASSLTTLYEQYF
TGTGCCAGCAGCTTAACCACCCTCTACGAGCAGTACTTC
>TRBJ1-1|-|-|TRBV5-8
CASSLWGGDTEAFF
TGTGCCAGCAGCCTGTGGGGGGGGGACACTGAAGCTTTCTTT
>TRBJ2-1|TRBD2|-|TRBV7-2
CASGGSSTVEQFF
TGTGCCAGCGGCGGGAGTAGTACCGTCGAGCAGTTCTTC
>TRBJ1-1|-|few|TRBV9
CASSPRAGGSEAFF
TGTGCCAGCAGCCCGCGCGCCGGTGGGAGTGAAGCTTTCTTT
>TRBJ1-1|TRBD1|once|TRBV29-1
CSVDPGQGFDTEAFF
TGCAGCGTTGACCCGGGACAGGGGTTTGACACTGAAGCTTTCTTT
>TRBJ1-2|-|-|TRBV30
CAWSVRGAYGYTF
TGTGCCTGGAGTGTACGGGGGGCCTATGGCTACACCTTC
>TRBJ2-7|-|-|TRBV5-4
CASSLLTITHEQYF
TGTGCCAGCAGCTTGTTGACAATAACGCACGAGCAGTACTTC
>TRBJ2-5|TRBD2|-|TRBV5-1
CASSLSRGGAGETQYF
TGCGCCAGCAGCTTGAGTCGGGGGGGGGCTGGAGAGACCCAGTACTTC
>TRBJ2-1|-|-|TRBV28
CASSPYRDQNEQFF
TGTGCCAGCAGTCCTTACAGGGACCAGAATGAGCAGTTCTTC
>TRBJ2-1|-|-|TRBV28
CASSIRGVGNEQFF
TGTGCCAGCAGTATACGGGGAGTAGGCAATGAGCAGTTCTTC
>TRBJ2-5|TRBD2|-|TRBV7-9
CASSLSGLAGGPETQYF
TGTGCCAGCAGCCTTTCGGGACTAGCGGGAGGTCCAGAGACCCAGTACTTC
>TRBJ1-5|-|-|TRBV5-1
CASSRDSNQPQHF
TGCGCCAGCAGCCGGGATAGCAATCAGCCCCAGCATTTT
>TRBJ2-1|-|few|TRBV19
CATAQRARLNEQFF
TGTGCCACAGCCCAGCGGGCTCGACTTAATGAGCAGTTCTTC
>TRBJ1-1|-|-|TRBV2
CASRGQLNTEAFF
TGTGCCAGCAGGGGACAACTGAACACTGAAGCTTTCTTT
>TRBJ1-1|TRBD1|-|TRBV5-5
CASSLSGGAAEAFF
TGTGCCAGCAGCTTATCAGGGGGCGCGGCTGAAGCTTTCTTT